The next 18 T cell receptor beta chains were all read from a single sample in a study of T cells in Graves' hyperthyroidism and ophthalmopathy. Amplified TCR beta CDR3 regions derived from RNA transcripts. First-round RT-PCR with HTBI primers amplified the TCR CDR3 region. TCRdb recomputed calls from the multiplex PCR reads with MiXCR, one row per CDR3 protein. The data hold some 250,000 distinct CDR3 sequences, with about 15% observed a single time. Sequencing used blood. These receptor sequences come from a woman aged 40 to 50 with Graves' hyperthyroidism that later progressed to Graves' ophthalmopathy.

In its sample, this clonotype was seen many times. The V gene is TRBV20-1, the J gene TRBJ2-2; tentative D call: TRBD2 (6 bases). The CDR3 contains 15 residues. CDR1 and CDR2 (germline): DFQATT, SNEGSKA (reference sequence). Trimming removed 0 bases from V and 7 bases from J, with 15 bases in between. The CDR3 DNA follows: TGCAGTGCTAGAGATCGACCGGGAGTCGGCGGGGAGCTGTTTTTT. Protein: CSARDRPGVGGELFF.

This clonotype was seen at least ten times. The chain has TRBV2 and TRBJ2-2, with D perhaps TRBD1 or TRBD2 (5 bases each). Germline values: CDR1 SNHLY, CDR2 FYNNEI. The germline V and J ends were trimmed by 3 bases and 8 bases, with 10 bases remaining between them. CDR3 length: 13 residues. For the CDR3, the DNA is TGTGCCAGCAGTGACGGGACGGCGGGGGAGCTGTTTTTT. Protein: CASSDGTAGELFF. Full variable domain (missing parts from reference TRBV2 and TRBJ2-2): EPEVTQTPSHQVTQMGQEVILRCVPISNHLYFYWYRQILGQKVEFLVSFYNNEISEKSEIFDDQFSVERPDGSNFTLKIRSTKLEDSAMYFCASSDGTAGELFFGEGSRLTVL.

Only a few counts were recorded for this clonotype. The V and J genes are TRBV20-1 and TRBJ2-1; D gene uncertain. V gave up 0 bases and J gave up 8 bases, with 8 bases separating them. CDR1 is DFQATT, CDR2 SNEGSKA, per germline (reference sequence). The CDR3 has 12 residues. The CDR3 protein is CSARDFVHEQFF. The DNA for the CDR3 is TGCAGTGCTAGAGATTTTGTGCATGAGCAGTTCTTC.

Many counts were recorded for this clonotype. The rearrangement links TRBV19 to TRBJ2-2; no clear D. Germline CDR1 and CDR2: LNHDA and SQIVND (reference sequence). The CDR3 spans 11 residues. V shed 5 bases and J shed 6 bases, with 4 bases lying between them. CDR3 in DNA: TGTGCCAGTAGTCCCGCCGGGGAGCTGTTTTTT. Residues: CASSPAGELFF. The full variable domain, with the rest looked up from reference TRBV19 and TRBJ2-2, is DGGITQSPKYLFRKEGQNVTLSCEQNLNHDAMYWYRQDPGQGLRLIYYSQIVNDFQKGDIAEGYSVSREKKESFPLTVTSAQKNPTAFYLCASSPAGELFFGEGSRLTVL.

Comments on this clonotype: One junction end does not reproduce the germline sequence, and a read error may be involved. The J gene is TRBJ2-5, the V gene TRBV9, with 8 bases lining up with TRBD2. Germline loops: CDR1 SGDLS, CDR2 YYNGEE. The length of the CDR3 is 16 residues. The CDR3 loop reads CASSVESGLAQGTQYF. The CDR3, as DNA: TGTGCCAGCAGCGTAGAGAGTGGACTAGCTCAAGGGACCCAGTACTTC. Full variable domain (remainder filled in from reference TRBV9 and TRBJ2-5): DSGVTQTPKHLITATGQRVTLRCSPRSGDLSVYWYQQSLDQGLQFLIQYYNGEERAKGNILERFSAQQFPDLHSELNLSSLELGDSALYFCASSVESGLAQGTQYFGPGTRLLVL.

This clonotype was found a few times. The gene calls are TRBV5-6 and TRBJ2-2; the D is unclear. Looked up from germline, CDR1 is SGHDT and CDR2 is YYEEEE. Trimming pared 0 bases from V and 1 base from J, leaving 4 bases between. This CDR3 comprises 14 residues. CDR3 region: CASSLGRNTGELFF. DNA of the CDR3: TGTGCCAGCAGCTTGGGTAGGAACACCGGGGAGCTGTTTTTT.

The table lists this clonotype with many counts. V and J are TRBV18 and TRBJ2-1, with D possibly being TRBD1 (5 bases). V was cut by 3 bases and J by 9 bases, with 18 bases left in between. The CDR3 loop spans 15 amino acids. From germline, CDR1 is KGHSH and CDR2 LQKENI. This chain's CDR3 is CASSPTGGSSTEQFF. The CDR3 coding sequence is TGTGCCAGCTCACCTACAGGTGGCAGCTCCACTGAGCAGTTCTTC.

In its sample, this clonotype was seen many times. The chain recombines TRBV28 with TRBJ2-7, with a weak D call TRBD1 (6 bases). V was pared by 3 bases and J by 2 bases, with 11 bases between. Germline V gene data show CDR1 as MDHEN and CDR2 as SYDVKM. The CDR3 covers 14 residues. The CDR3 nucleotides are TGTGCCAGCAGTTTGGGGGCTAACCCCTACGAGCAGTACTTC. Translated: CASSLGANPYEQYF.

This clonotype was counted a few times. The rearrangement links TRBV20-1 to TRBJ2-2; a possible D gene is TRBD2 (6 bases). CDR1 is DFQATT, CDR2 SNEGSKA, per germline (reference sequence). V lost 0 bases and J lost 1, with 12 bases in between. The CDR3 spans 16 residues. CDR3 bases: TGCAGTGCTAGAGACCGGGACTTCCGGAACACCGGGGAGCTGTTTTTT. It yields the protein CSARDRDFRNTGELFF.

This clonotype came up many times. Here the CDR3 DNA reads TGCAGCGTTGTCCTACTCCCCACAACGGGATACAATGAGCAGTTCTTC. It yields the protein CSVVLLPTTGYNEQFF. The chain couples TRBV29-1 to TRBJ2-1; the D gene is possibly TRBD2 (5 bases). Germline V gene data show CDR1 as SQVTM and CDR2 as ANQGSEA. The CDR3 loop spans 16 amino acids. Trimming stripped 4 bases from V and 4 bases from J, with 20 bases between.

This clonotype came up many times. The chain couples TRBV18 to TRBJ2-7; 9 bases are a match to TRBD1. CDR1 is KGHSH and CDR2 is LQKENI in the germline V gene. Trimming cost V 8 bases and J 4 bases; bases outside gene matches: 9. CDR3 length: 14 amino acids. The CDR3 DNA follows: TGTGCCAGCAGTCCCGGGACAGGGAGTTACGAGCAGTACTTC. It translates to CASSPGTGSYEQYF.

In this sample, this clonotype turned up a few times. The chain joins TRBV7-9 to TRBJ2-2; weak D call: TRBD2 (6 bases). CDR1 and CDR2 from the germline V gene are SEHNR and FQNEAQ (reference sequence). Trimming stripped 2 bases from V and 2 bases from J, with 12 bases between. This CDR3 spans 16 amino acids. The CDR3 coding sequence is TGTGCCAGCAGCTTACCACTAGCTCTCAACACCGGGGAGCTGTTTTTT. Translation gives CASSLPLALNTGELFF.

This clonotype was observed many times. The V gene is TRBV11-2, the J gene TRBJ2-1; 7 bases agree with TRBD1. The CDR3 consists of 15 residues. The germline V gene has CDR1 SGHAT and CDR2 FQNNGV. V lost 9 bases and J lost 8; bases outside the gene matches: 16. The CDR3 spells CASNTPIRGIDEQFF. The DNA of the CDR3 is TGTGCCAGTAACACTCCGATCAGGGGGATCGATGAGCAGTTCTTC.

This clonotype was seen once. A much more abundant neighbour one base away suggests this may be a read error. The chain has TRBV27 and TRBJ2-7, with D possibly TRBD2 on 5 matching bases. V was shortened by 8 bases and J by 4 bases, with 21 bases between the two germline ends. The germline gives CDR1 MNHEY, CDR2 SMNVEV (reference sequence). The CDR3 consists of 15 residues. CDR3 nucleotide sequence: TGTGCCAGCGGCCCCCTAGCATCTGTTGGTTACGAGCAGTACTTC. Its translation is CASGPLASVGYEQYF.

This clonotype occurred many times. The CDR3 spells CASSNRGDSPLHF. CDR3 in DNA: TGTGCCAGCAGCAACAGGGGTGACTCACCCCTCCACTTT. The V gene is TRBV7-9, the J gene TRBJ1-6, with 7 bases aligning to TRBD1. Germline V gives CDR1 SEHNR, CDR2 FQNEAQ (reference sequence). J lost 10 bases, V lost 5 bases, and 5 bases had no gene match. The CDR3 contains 13 residues.

This clonotype was observed many times. The V gene is TRBV2, the J gene TRBJ1-1; 8 bases are a match to TRBD1. Germline CDR1 reads SNHLY; CDR2 reads FYNNEI. Trimming removed 5 bases from V and 4 bases from J; junction bases left unmatched: 0. CDR3 length: 12 residues. This chain's CDR3 is CASSTGGTEAFF. The CDR3 nucleotides read TGTGCCAGCAGTACAGGGGGCACTGAAGCTTTCTTT.

The chain uses TRBV20-1 and TRBJ1-1; 9 bases fit TRBD1. This CDR3 comprises 15 residues. J was trimmed by 1 base and V by 5 bases; bases with no gene match: 8. Per the germline V gene, CDR1 is DFQATT and CDR2 is SNEGSKA (reference sequence). The CDR3 loop reads CSAVPGQGGNTEAFF. The CDR3 bases are TGCAGTGCTGTCCCGGGACAGGGAGGGAACACTGAAGCTTTCTTT.

This clonotype was found many times. The chain combines TRBV2 with TRBJ1-2, with 7 positions matching TRBD1. CDR1 and CDR2 from the germline V gene are SNHLY and FYNNEI. The CDR3 is 13 residues long. V shed 0 bases and J 9 bases; nucleotides not matched to a gene: 4. CDR3 loop: CASSEARTGRYTF. CDR3 DNA: TGTGCCAGCAGTGAAGCGCGGACAGGCCGCTACACCTTC.